This T cell receptor (beta chain) was profiled in a study of T cells in Graves' hyperthyroidism and ophthalmopathy. This clonotype was observed many times. Its antigen remains unknown. General observations from the study: Ophthalmopathy and stable hyperthyroidism were separated by a 13 V-J model.

Researchers amplified the TCR beta CDR3 regions from RNA transcripts. Primed by the HTBI set, a first-round RT-PCR was run on the TCR CDR3. A single record per CDR3 protein comes from TCRdb applying MiXCR to the multiplex PCR reads. Of around 290,000 distinct CDR3 sequences in the sample, about 14% were seen once. The CDR3 extends over 14 amino acids. Germline V gene sequence: CDR1 KGHSH, CDR2 LQKENI. With 5 bases clipped from V and 7 bases from J, the junction kept 8 bases outside the gene matches. The sequence was obtained from a woman aged 25-40 years with Graves' hyperthyroidism that later progressed to Graves' ophthalmopathy. Input material: blood. The rearrangement joins TRBV18 to TRBJ2-4; 7 nucleotides align to TRBD1. CDR3 sequence: CASSSGQIYNIQYF. DNA for the CDR3: TGTGCCAGCTCATCGGGACAGATATACAACATTCAGTACTTC. The full variable domain, rest sourced from reference TRBV18 and TRBJ2-4, is NAGVMQNPRHLVRRRGQEARLRCSPMKGHSHVYWYRQLPEEGLKFMVYLQKENIIDESGMPKERFSAEFPKEGPSILRIQQVVRGDSAAYFCASSSGQIYNIQYFGAGTRLSVL.